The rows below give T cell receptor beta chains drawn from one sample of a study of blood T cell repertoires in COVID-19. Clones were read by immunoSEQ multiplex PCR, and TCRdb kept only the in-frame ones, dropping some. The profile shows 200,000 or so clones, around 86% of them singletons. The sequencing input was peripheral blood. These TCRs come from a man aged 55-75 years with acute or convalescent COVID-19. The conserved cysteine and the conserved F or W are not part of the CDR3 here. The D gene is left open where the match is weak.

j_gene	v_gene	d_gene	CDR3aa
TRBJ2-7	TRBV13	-	ASSPQGSSREQY
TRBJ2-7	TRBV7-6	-	ASSSQAQGGEQY
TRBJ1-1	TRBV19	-	ASSPRQVRHTEAF
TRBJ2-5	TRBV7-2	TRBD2	ASSPLSGAFQETQY
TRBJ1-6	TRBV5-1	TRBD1	ASRLENWVDRGGH
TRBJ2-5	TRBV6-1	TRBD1	ASSEARTGVETQY
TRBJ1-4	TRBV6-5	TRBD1	ASKGGTGGEKLF
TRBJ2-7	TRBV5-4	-	ASSPSVVSYEQY
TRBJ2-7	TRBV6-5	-	ASSRQIYMHEQY
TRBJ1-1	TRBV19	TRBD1	ASLGTGGTEAF
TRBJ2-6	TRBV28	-	ASSPSGFGANVLT
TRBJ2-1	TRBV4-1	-	ASSGWGTPDYNEQF
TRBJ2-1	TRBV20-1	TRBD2	SASKRGVGFEQF
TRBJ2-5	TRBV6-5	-	ASPSGGRGETQY
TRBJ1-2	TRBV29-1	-	SVQERGYGYT
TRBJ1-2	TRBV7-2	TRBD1	ASSERGQGVNYGYT
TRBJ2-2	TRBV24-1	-	ATSMTGTGELF
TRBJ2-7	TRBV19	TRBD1	ASSPGQGIHEQY
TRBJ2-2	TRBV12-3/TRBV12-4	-	ASSPTGTGELF
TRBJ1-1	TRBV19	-	ASSIEVSPSAEAF
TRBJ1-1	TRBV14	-	ASSQTQTRGTEAF
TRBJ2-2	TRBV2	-	ASGDFFRVGGELF
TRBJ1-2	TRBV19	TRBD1	ASTSIGQADYGYT
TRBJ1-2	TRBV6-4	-	ASSPRAGAYGYT
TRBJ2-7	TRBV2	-	ASGPGSSYEQY
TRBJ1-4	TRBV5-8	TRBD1	ASSDGTGAPNEKLF
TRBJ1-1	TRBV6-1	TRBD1	ASSEVSRDRGKAF
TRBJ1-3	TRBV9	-	ASSQGVGFSGNTIY
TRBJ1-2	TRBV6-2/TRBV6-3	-	ASSYGSGRAPRAYGYT
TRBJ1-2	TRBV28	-	ASSPPYRVRYGYT
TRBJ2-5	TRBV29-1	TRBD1	SGGQGAETQY
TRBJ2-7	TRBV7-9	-	ASSLGAVSQY
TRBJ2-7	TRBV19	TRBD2	ASSRTSGSSYEQY
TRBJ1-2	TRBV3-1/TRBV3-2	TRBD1	ASSQWAGGLIGYT
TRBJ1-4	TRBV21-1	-	ASTVPGQGGEKLF
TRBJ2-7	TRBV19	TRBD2	ASSPRLAGGPVAEQY
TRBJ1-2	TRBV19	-	ASSEPYRDTTYGYT
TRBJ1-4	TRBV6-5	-	ASKTAGKLF
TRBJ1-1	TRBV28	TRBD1	ASSQDRVTEAF
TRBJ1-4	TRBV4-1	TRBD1	ASSQDRTGASTNEKLF
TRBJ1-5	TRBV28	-	ASSLNILNQPQH
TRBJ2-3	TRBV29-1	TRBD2	SVASGASTDTQY
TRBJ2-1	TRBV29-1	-	SGGTLPSGEQF
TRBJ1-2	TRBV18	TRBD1	ASSPGQGNGYT
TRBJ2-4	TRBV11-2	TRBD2	ASSLAPSGGNIQY
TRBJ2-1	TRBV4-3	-	ASSQSPLSYNEQF